This T cell receptor delta chain was identified in a study of γδ T cells in repeated Plasmodium falciparum infection. Study-wide background: Malian children with intense seasonal malaria exposure were compared with matched Australian children. Each infection was followed by sampling at 21 days, plus baseline and some pre-infection draws.

Germline values: CDR1 GEAIGNYY, CDR2 EKD. CDR3 size: 23 residues. This clone appeared a few times. Its specificity is not known. This likely reflects a read error, since a far larger clone is one base away. Study findings and constraints: Vdelta2-negative gammadelta repertoires appeared less diverse and less shared in Malian than Australian children.

Gammadelta T cells were flow-sorted from PBMC into Vgamma9/Vdelta2+ and Vdelta2-negative populations for bulk analysis. TRG and TRD sequences were obtained from every sorted gammadelta sample. TCRdb fed the multiplex PCR reads into CATT to redo clone calling. Seen here are 93,000 or so delta-chain clones, approximately 0.96% observed once, and the top ten hold just under 10%. The TCR originated in a pool of human donors (malaria-infected and uninfected, not separated). Sequencing was done on a sample of gamma-delta T cells from blood. The V gene call reads TRDV2; no J gene was called; the table names TRDD3, a call not compared with the DNA. This CDR3 reads CACDTKTFTGGDKETWDTRQMFF. The CDR3 DNA reads TGTGCCTGTGACACCAAAACTTTCACTGGGGGAGACAAGGAGACCTGGGACACCCGACAGATGTTCTTC.